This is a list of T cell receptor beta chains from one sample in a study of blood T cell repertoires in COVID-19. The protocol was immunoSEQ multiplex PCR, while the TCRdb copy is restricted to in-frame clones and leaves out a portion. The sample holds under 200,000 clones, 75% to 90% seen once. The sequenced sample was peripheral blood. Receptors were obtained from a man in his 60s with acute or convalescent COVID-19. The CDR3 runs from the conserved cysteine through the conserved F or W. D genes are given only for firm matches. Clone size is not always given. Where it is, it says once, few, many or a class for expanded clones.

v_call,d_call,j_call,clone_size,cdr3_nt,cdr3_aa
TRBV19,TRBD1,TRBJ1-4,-,TGTGCCAGTAAACAGGGGGTTGGTGAAAAACTGTTTTTT,CASKQGVGEKLFF
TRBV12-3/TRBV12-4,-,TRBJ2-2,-,TGTGCCAGCAGCCGAACGGGAGACGGGGAGCTGTTTTTT,CASSRTGDGELFF
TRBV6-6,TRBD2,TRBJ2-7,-,TGTGCCAGCAGTTATGGGGAGGGACGAAGCGAGCAGTACTTC,CASSYGEGRSEQYF
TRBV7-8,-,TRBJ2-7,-,TGTGCCAGCAGCTTAGCGCAGGGGGGAATTTATTACGAGCAGTACTTC,CASSLAQGGIYYEQYF
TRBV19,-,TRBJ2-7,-,TGTGCCAGTAGGGGCACAGGGGGGGCAGCCCACGAGCAGTACTTC,CASRGTGGAAHEQYF
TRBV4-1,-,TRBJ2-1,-,TGCGCCAGCAGCGACCAAGACTTCGGAAATGAGCAGTTCTTC,CASSDQDFGNEQFF
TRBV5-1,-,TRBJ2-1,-,TGCGCCAGCATGGAGGGCAATGAGCAGTTCTTC,CASMEGNEQFF
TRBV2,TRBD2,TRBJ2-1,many,TGTGCCAGCAGTGAATACCGGACTAGCTCTTCCTACAATGAGCAGTTCTTC,CASSEYRTSSSYNEQFF
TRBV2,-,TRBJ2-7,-,TGTGCCAGCAGCTACTACTACGAGCAGTACTTC,CASSYYYEQYF
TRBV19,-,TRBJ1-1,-,TGTGCCAGTACCTCATTCGTGGGGGGACCCACTGAAGCTTTCTTT,CASTSFVGGPTEAFF
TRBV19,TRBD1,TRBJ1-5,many,TGTGCCAGTAGTATAGGGGCGACAGGGGGGCAGCCCCAGCATTTT,CASSIGATGGQPQHF
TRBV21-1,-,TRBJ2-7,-,TGTGCCAGCAGCCCCCCCCGGGGGATGCCCTACGAGCAGTACTTC,CASSPPRGMPYEQYF
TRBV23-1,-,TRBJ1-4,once,TGCGCCAGCAGTCCGGCCAGGGAGGTAAGTGAAAAACTGTTTTTT,CASSPAREVSEKLFF
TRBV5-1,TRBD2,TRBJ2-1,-,TGCGCCAGCAGCATCGGACTAGCGGTCGACAATGAGCAGTTCTTC,CASSIGLAVDNEQFF
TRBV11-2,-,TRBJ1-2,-,TGTGCCAGCAGCTTAGATTTAAACGCGGGGGGCGCGGATGGCTACACCTTC,CASSLDLNAGGADGYTF
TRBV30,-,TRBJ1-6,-,TGTGCCTGGAGCTTCGGGGAAAATTCACCCCTCCACTTT,CAWSFGENSPLHF
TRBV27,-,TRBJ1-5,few,TGTGCCAGCAGTTTAGCCGCGTATCAGCCCCAGCATTTT,CASSLAAYQPQHF
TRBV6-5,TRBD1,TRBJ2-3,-,TGTGCCACCGCCAACAGGGGATTCGGCACAGATACGCAGTATTTT,CATANRGFGTDTQYF
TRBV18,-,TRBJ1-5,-,TGTGCCAGCTCACCGACCTGGGAGGATCAGCCCCAGCATTTT,CASSPTWEDQPQHF
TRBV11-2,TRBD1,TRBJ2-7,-,TGTGCCAGCAGCTTTTTAGGGACAGGGTACGAGCAGTACTTC,CASSFLGTGYEQYF
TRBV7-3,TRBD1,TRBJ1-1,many,TGTGCCAGCAGCTCCGCCGGGACAGGGGTCGCTTTCTTT,CASSSAGTGVAFF
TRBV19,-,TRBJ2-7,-,TGTGCCAGTAGTATCGGAGGGGTACCCGAGCAGTACTTC,CASSIGGVPEQYF
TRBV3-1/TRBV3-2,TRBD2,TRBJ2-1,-,TGTGCCAGCAGCCACGGGACTAGCGGGAGGGGTGAGCAGTTCTTC,CASSHGTSGRGEQFF
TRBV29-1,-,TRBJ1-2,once,TGCAGCGTTGTCGCTGGAGGGGGCTACACCTTC,CSVVAGGGYTF
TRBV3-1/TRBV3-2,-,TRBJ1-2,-,TGTGCCAGCAGCCCGACGGGAGAATATGGCTACACCTTC,CASSPTGEYGYTF
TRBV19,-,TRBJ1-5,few,TGTGCCAGTAGTATAGTGAGTCAGCCCCAGCATTTT,CASSIVSQPQHF
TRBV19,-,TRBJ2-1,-,TGTGCCAGTAGTATAACCCCCGCCCCCGGTAAGAATTACAATGAGCAGTTCTTC,CASSITPAPGKNYNEQFF
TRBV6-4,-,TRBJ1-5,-,TGTGCCAGCAGAGCCGACAACCATCAGCCCCAGCATTTT,CASRADNHQPQHF
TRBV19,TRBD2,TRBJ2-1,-,TGTGCCAGTACTCTGGGCGGGGGGGCCGCCGGTTTACTGAATGAGCAGTTCTTC,CASTLGGGAAGLLNEQFF
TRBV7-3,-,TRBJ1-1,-,TGTGCCAGCAGCTTAACCCATTTCGACAGGAATGAAGCTTTCTTT,CASSLTHFDRNEAFF
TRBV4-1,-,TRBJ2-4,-,TGCGCCAGCAGCCAAGATTCGAGTGAGGCGGGTCGCATTCAGTACTTC,CASSQDSSEAGRIQYF
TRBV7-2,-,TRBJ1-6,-,TGTGCCAGCAGCTTAGAAGGGGGGGTTAATTCACCCCTCCACTTT,CASSLEGGVNSPLHF
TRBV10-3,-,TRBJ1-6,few,TGTGCCATCAGTGAGTCGAGGGATTCACCCCTCCACTTT,CAISESRDSPLHF
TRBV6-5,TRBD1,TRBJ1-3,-,TGTGCCAGCAGTCCCGGACAGGGGAACACCATATATTTT,CASSPGQGNTIYF
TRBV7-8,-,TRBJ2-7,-,TGTGCCAGCAGCTTGCCCCTAGCAGGGGGGTTCGACGAGCAGTACTTC,CASSLPLAGGFDEQYF
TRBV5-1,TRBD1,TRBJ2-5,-,TGCGCCAGCAGCTTCCAGGGGGTAGGGGAGACCCAGTACTTC,CASSFQGVGETQYF
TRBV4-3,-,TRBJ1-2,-,TGCGCCAGCAGCCAAGGGGTCTTTGGAGTTTGGGGCTACACCTTC,CASSQGVFGVWGYTF
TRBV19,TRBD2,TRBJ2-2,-,TGTGCCAGTAGTATCTTAGTAAGGGCGGGGGCCGGGGAGCTGTTTTTT,CASSILVRAGAGELFF
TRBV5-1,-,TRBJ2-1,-,TGCGCCAGCAGCCCTGCAAGGAGGAATGAGCAGTTCTTC,CASSPARRNEQFF
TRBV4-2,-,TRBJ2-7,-,TGTGCCAGCAGCCAAGATAAGGGGGTTTACGAGCAGTACTTC,CASSQDKGVYEQYF
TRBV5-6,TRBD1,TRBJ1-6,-,TGTGCCAGCAGCCTGACAGGGGGTCTCGCTGATAATTCACCCCTCCACTTT,CASSLTGGLADNSPLHF
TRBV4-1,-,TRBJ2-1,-,TGCGCCAGCAGCCAAGGGCGGCAGACCTACAATGAGCAGTTCTTC,CASSQGRQTYNEQFF
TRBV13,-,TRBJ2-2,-,TGTGCCAGCAGCTCCCCTGGGACTGAGAACACCGGGGAGCTGTTTTTT,CASSSPGTENTGELFF
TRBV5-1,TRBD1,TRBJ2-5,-,TGCGCCAGCAGCTCCGGGACAGTCCAAGAGACCCAGTACTTC,CASSSGTVQETQYF
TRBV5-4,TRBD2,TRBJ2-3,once,TGTGCCAGCAGCTTTAGCGGGAGGGCCAGCACAGATACGCAGTATTTT,CASSFSGRASTDTQYF
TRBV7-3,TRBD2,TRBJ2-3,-,TGTGCCAGCAAAATCGGGAGGGCTTCAGATACGCAGTATTTT,CASKIGRASDTQYF
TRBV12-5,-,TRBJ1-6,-,TGTGCTAGTGGTTTGCAGGGAAATAATTCACCCCTCCACTTT,CASGLQGNNSPLHF
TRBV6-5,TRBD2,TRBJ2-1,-,TGTGCCAGCAGCCCCGGACTAGCGGGGAACAATGAGCAGTTCTTC,CASSPGLAGNNEQFF